These 5 T cell receptor beta chains share one sample of origin, sequenced in a study of T cell responses to AZD1222 COVID-19 vaccine. Profiling relied on immunoSEQ multiplex PCR, and the TCRdb table lists in-frame clones only, not all of them. The sample yields about 110,000 clones, around 91% seen once. Source: peripheral blood, taken on day 0 of AZD1222 vaccination. The receptors here all came from an adult in good health.

The V call is TRBV7-4, the J call TRBJ1-6; D not certain. Germline V gives CDR1 SGHVT, CDR2 SQSDAQ. This CDR3 has 16 residues. V was pared by 4 bases and J by 2 bases, with 12 bases between. CDR3 amino acids: CASSSPSRAYNSPLHF. The CDR3 DNA is TGTGCCAGCAGCTCCCCGAGCCGGGCCTATAATTCACCCCTCCACTTT.

The chain employs TRBV5-1 and TRBJ2-7; D is ambiguous. The CDR3 contains 14 residues. In germline, CDR1 is SGHRS, CDR2 YFSETQ. V gave up 0 bases and J gave up 1 base, with 8 bases separating them. CDR3 nucleotides: TGCGCCAGCAGCTTGGTTAGCTTTTCCTACGAGCAGTACTTC. Translated: CASSLVSFSYEQYF. The whole variable domain, remainder taken from reference TRBV5-1 and TRBJ2-7, is KAGVTQTPRYLIKTRGQQVTLSCSPISGHRSVSWYQQTPGQGLQFLFEYFSETQRNKGNFPGRFSGRQFSNSRSEMNVSTLELGDSALYLCASSLVSFSYEQYFGPGTRLTVT.

The chain couples TRBV5-5 to TRBJ1-1; D possibly corresponds to TRBD1 (6 bases). The germline V gene encodes CDR1 SGHKS and CDR2 YYEKEE (reference sequence). V was pared by 4 bases and J by 11 bases, with 15 bases between. The length of the CDR3 is 12 residues. CDR3 sequence (DNA): TGTGCCAGCAGCCCAACAGGGTCTTACGCTTTCTTT. Its protein product is CASSPTGSYAFF.

The chain links TRBV5-5 to TRBJ2-3; D unresolved. Looked up from germline, CDR1 is SGHKS and CDR2 is YYEKEE (reference sequence). There are 14 residues in the CDR3. V lost 0 bases and J lost 0, with 5 bases in between. The CDR3 reads CASSLGGSTDTQYF. The CDR3 bases are TGTGCCAGCAGCTTGGGTGGTAGCACAGATACGCAGTATTTT. The full variable domain, with the rest looked up from reference TRBV5-5 and TRBJ2-3, is DAGVTQSPTHLIKTRGQQVTLRCSPISGHKSVSWYQQVLGQGPQFIFQYYEKEERGRGNFPDRFSARQFPNYSSELNVNALLLGDSALYLCASSLGGSTDTQYFGPGTRLTVL.

The chain recombines TRBV12-3 or TRBV12-4 with TRBJ2-7, with D perhaps TRBD1 (6 bases). V shed 8 bases and J shed 2 bases, with 10 bases lying between them. The CDR3 is made up of 12 amino acids. CDR3 region: CASATGTYEQYF. The DNA of the CDR3 is TGTGCCAGCGCCACAGGGACCTACGAGCAGTACTTC.